The present entry profiles one T cell receptor beta chain with its context. Antigen specificity is unknown. The sample originates from a study of T cells in Graves' hyperthyroidism and ophthalmopathy. Study as a whole: Peripheral blood was drawn at first diagnosis, prior to all treatment.

The investigators amplified TCR beta CDR3 regions from RNA transcripts. Primed by the HTBI set, a first-round RT-PCR was run on the TCR CDR3. From the multiplex PCR reads, TCRdb called clonotypes with MiXCR, one entry per CDR3 protein. The data show hundreds of thousands of distinct CDR3 sequences, approximately 14% seen once. Study-level findings and limits: Among thyroid clonotypes expanded above 0.001, most also appeared in blood.

Trimming pared 3 bases from V and 0 bases from J, leaving 6 bases between. This CDR3 contains 13 residues. Germline V gene lookup returns CDR1 KGHSH and CDR2 LQKENI. The origin of this receptor is a woman between 18 and 30 years old with Graves' hyperthyroidism that later progressed to Graves' ophthalmopathy. Source material: blood. The V gene is TRBV18, the J gene TRBJ2-7; D is unresolved. The CDR3: CASSPADSYEQYF. CDR3 in DNA: TGTGCCAGCTCACCGGCAGACTCCTACGAGCAGTACTTC.